This T cell receptor (beta chain) came from a study of read filtering for tumor transcriptome and immune sequencing. Study-level information: Among patients, 17 to 20 were male and around 14 female, aged about 47 to 85 (mean approximately 71). Study conclusions and caveats: IR-seq and RNA-seq agreed better without single-read clonotypes.

Every patient had bone marrow sampled while the disease was active. The CDR3 is 14 amino acids. Germline CDR1 reads DFQATT; CDR2 reads SNEGSKA (reference sequence). V was clipped by 7 bases and J by 2 bases; unmatched bases: 8. This clonotype was detected ten times or more. The antigen is undetermined. The library was built from roughly 400 ng RNA with molecular barcoded adaptors for alpha/delta and beta/gamma chains. From the reads, TCRdb called clonotypes with MiXCR, one entry per CDR3 protein. Among approximately 150,000 distinct CDR3 sequences, less than 15% were seen once, and the ten largest hold under 9%.

The TCR was taken from a donor at least 40 years old with multiple myeloma. The chain employs TRBV20-1 and TRBJ2-5; TRBD2 agrees at 9 bases. The sample comprised a population of CD138-negative cells sorted from bone marrow. The CDR3 is CSVEGTSRQETQYF. The CDR3 DNA sequence: TGCAGTGTGGAAGGGACTAGCAGACAAGAGACCCAGTACTTC.